This TCR beta chain was recorded in a study of technical replicates of blood from several donors. The repertoire was sequenced with immunoSEQ multiplex PCR; TCRdb's copy has only in-frame clones and lacks some. This sample has around 72,000 clones; 80% to 95% occur once, and the top ten carry roughly 4.7%. From germline, CDR1 is LGHNT and CDR2 FRNRAP. The V gene lost 7 bases and the J gene lost 5 bases, with 18 bases spanning the gap. This CDR3 has 14 amino acids. The sequenced material came from PBMCs. This TCR derives from a human donor in good health. Some clones in this sample may be carry-over from other donors' samples. The chain joins TRBV12-5 to TRBJ2-7, with D perhaps TRBD1 (6 bases). The CDR3 coding sequence is TGTGCTAGTGCCCGGGATCTAAGGGGGAACGAGCAGTACTTC. It specifies CASARDLRGNEQYF.